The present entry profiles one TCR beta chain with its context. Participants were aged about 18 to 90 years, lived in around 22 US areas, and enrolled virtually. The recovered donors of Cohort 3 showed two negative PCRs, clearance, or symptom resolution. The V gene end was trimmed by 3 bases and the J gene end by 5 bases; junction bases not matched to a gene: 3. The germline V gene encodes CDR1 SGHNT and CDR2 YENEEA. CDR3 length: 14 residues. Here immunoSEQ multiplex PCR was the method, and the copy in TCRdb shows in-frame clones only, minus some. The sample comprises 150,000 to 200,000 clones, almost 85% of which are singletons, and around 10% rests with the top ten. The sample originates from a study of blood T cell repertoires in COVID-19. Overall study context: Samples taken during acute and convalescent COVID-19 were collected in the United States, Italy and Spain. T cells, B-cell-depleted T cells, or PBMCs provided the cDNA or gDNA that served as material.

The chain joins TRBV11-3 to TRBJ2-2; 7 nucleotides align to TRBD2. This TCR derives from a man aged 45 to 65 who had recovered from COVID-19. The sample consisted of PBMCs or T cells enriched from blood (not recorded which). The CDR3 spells CASSFQAGTGELFF. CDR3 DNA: TGTGCCAGCAGCTTCCAAGCGGGGACCGGGGAGCTGTTTTTT.